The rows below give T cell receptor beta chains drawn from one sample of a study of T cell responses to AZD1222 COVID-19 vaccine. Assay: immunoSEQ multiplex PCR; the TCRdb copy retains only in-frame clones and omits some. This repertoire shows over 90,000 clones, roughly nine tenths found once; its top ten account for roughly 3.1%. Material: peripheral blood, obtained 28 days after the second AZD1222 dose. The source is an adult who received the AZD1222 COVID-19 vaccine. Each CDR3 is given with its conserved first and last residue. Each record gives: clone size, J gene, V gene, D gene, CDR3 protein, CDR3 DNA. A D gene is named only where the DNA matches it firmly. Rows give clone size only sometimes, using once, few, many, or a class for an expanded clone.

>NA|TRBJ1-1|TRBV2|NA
CASSENGARGVSVAFF
TGTGCCAGCAGTGAGAATGGGGCGCGGGGGGTATCGGTAGCTTTCTTT
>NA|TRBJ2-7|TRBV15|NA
CATSRDLGVTYEQYF
TGTGCCACCAGCAGAGATTTGGGGGTTACCTACGAGCAGTACTTC
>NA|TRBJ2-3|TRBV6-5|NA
CASSYQGDTQYF
TGTGCCAGCAGTTACCAGGGAGATACGCAGTATTTT
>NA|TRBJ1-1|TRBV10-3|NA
CAISGPLGADKPLEAFF
TGTGCCATCAGTGGCCCCCTCGGGGCAGATAAGCCCCTTGAAGCTTTCTTT
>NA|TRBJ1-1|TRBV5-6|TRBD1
CASSKLGQGGGNTEAFF
TGTGCCAGCAGCAAACTAGGACAGGGAGGGGGGAACACTGAAGCTTTCTTT
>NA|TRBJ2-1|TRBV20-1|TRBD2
CSASVGGWSYNEQFF
TGCAGTGCTAGTGTGGGGGGGTGGTCCTACAATGAGCAGTTCTTC
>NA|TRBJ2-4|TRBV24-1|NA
CATSDLQGRRSKNIQYF
TGTGCCACCAGTGATTTGCAGGGGCGAAGGTCCAAAAACATTCAGTACTTC
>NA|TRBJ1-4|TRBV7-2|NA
CASRGERDGNEKLFF
TGTGCCAGCAGGGGTGAGAGGGACGGGAATGAAAAACTGTTTTTT
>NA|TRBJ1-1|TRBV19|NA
CASGFYGEAFF
TGTGCCAGTGGCTTCTATGGTGAAGCTTTCTTT
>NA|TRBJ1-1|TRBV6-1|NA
CASSEGRSTEAFF
TGTGCCAGCAGTGAAGGGAGATCCACTGAAGCTTTCTTT
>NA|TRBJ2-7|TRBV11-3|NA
CASSPTGRSYEQYF
TGTGCCAGCAGCCCCACAGGGCGATCCTACGAGCAGTACTTC
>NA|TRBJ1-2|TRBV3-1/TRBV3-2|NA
CASSLRGGQGHGYTF
TGTGCCAGCAGCCTAAGGGGGGGCCAGGGGCATGGCTACACCTTC
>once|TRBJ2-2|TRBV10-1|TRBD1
CASSVQGGTGELFF
TGCGCCAGCAGCGTACAGGGGGGCACCGGGGAGCTGTTTTTT
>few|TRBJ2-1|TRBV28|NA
CASSWGTSGEQFF
TGTGCCAGCAGTTGGGGGACTTCTGGGGAGCAGTTCTTC
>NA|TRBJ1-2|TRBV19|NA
CASSSGRSNYGYTF
TGTGCCAGTAGTTCGGGACGGAGCAACTATGGCTACACCTTC
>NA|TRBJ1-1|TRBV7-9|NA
CASSLEGGTEAFF
TGTGCCAGCAGCTTAGAGGGGGGAACTGAAGCTTTCTTT
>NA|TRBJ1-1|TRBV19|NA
CASSFLPGQNTEAFF
TGTGCCAGTAGTTTCCTACCGGGGCAGAACACTGAAGCTTTCTTT
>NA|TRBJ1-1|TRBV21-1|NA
CASSKNQLWNTEAFF
TGTGCCAGCAGCAAAAACCAACTTTGGAACACTGAAGCTTTCTTT
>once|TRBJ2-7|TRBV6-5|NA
CASSPTGLRYEQYF
TGTGCCAGCAGTCCAACAGGTCTCCGCTACGAGCAGTACTTC
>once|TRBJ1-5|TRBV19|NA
CASSITTVSYQPQHF
TGTGCCAGTAGTATAACGACAGTCAGCTATCAGCCCCAGCATTTT
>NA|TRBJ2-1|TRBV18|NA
CASSPVDLRQTDEQFF
TGTGCCAGCTCACCGGTAGATCTTAGACAGACAGATGAGCAGTTCTTC
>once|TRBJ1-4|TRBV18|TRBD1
CASSPSTGGRWEKLFF
TGTGCCAGCTCACCATCGACAGGGGGAAGATGGGAAAAACTGTTTTTT
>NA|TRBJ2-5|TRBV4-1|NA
CASSQGFLETQYF
TGCGCCAGCAGCCAAGGTTTCCTGGAGACCCAGTACTTC
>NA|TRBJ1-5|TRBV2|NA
CASSEGRNSNQPQHF
TGTGCCAGCAGTGAAGGACGGAATAGCAATCAGCCCCAGCATTTT
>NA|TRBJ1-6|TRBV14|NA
CASSQIFQGIHNSPLHF
TGTGCCAGCAGCCAAATATTCCAGGGGATCCATAATTCACCCCTCCACTTT
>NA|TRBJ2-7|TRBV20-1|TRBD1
CSASLQGATYEQYF
TGCAGTGCTAGTTTACAGGGGGCGACCTACGAGCAGTACTTC
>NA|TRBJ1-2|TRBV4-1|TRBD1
CASSQDGRGRLGGYTF
TGCGCCAGCAGCCAAGATGGAAGGGGGCGCTTGGGTGGCTACACCTTC
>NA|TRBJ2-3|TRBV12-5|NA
CASGVLEEREYF
TGTGCTAGTGGGGTTCTCGAGGAGCGCGAGTATTTT
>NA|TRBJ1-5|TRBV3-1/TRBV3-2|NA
CASSQAESGYSNQPQHF
TGTGCCAGCAGCCAAGCGGAGAGCGGCTATAGCAATCAGCCCCAGCATTTT
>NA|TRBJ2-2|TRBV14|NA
CASSQDRVGTGELFF
TGTGCCAGCAGCCAAGACAGGGTTGGGACCGGGGAGCTGTTTTTT
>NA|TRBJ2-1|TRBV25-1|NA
CASREPGPVGNEQFF
TGTGCCAGCAGAGAACCGGGACCCGTCGGCAATGAGCAGTTCTTC
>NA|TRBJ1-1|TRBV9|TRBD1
CASSERDRDTEAFF
TGTGCCAGCAGCGAACGGGACAGGGACACTGAAGCTTTCTTT
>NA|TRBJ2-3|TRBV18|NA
CASSPDRRTTDTQYF
TGTGCCAGCTCACCCGACCGGAGGACCACAGATACGCAGTATTTT
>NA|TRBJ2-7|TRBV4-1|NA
CASSQNDHGSYEQYF
TGCGCCAGCAGCCAAAATGACCACGGTTCCTACGAGCAGTACTTC
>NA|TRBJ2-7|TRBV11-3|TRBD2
CASSPRGAYEQYF
TGTGCCAGCAGCCCCCGGGGGGCCTACGAGCAGTACTTC
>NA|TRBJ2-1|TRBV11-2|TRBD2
CASSRGTSGSYNEQFF
TGTGCCAGCAGCAGAGGGACTAGCGGGAGTTACAATGAGCAGTTCTTC
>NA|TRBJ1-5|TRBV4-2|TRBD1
CASSQGDRREWGNQSQHF
TGTGCCAGCAGCCAGGGGGACAGGAGGGAATGGGGCAATCAGTCCCAGCATTTT
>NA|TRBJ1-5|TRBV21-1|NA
CASIQAGGNQPQHF
TGTGCCAGCATTCAAGCAGGGGGCAATCAGCCCCAGCATTTT
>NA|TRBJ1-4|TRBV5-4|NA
CASSSPDSPTNEKLFF
TGTGCCAGCAGCTCTCCTGACAGTCCTACTAATGAAAAACTGTTTTTT
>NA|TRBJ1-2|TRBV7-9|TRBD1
CASSTDRGGGGYTF
TGTGCCAGCAGCACCGACAGGGGAGGGGGTGGCTACACCTTC
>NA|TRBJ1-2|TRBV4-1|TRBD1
CASKAPGQSGYTF
TGCGCCAGCAAGGCCCCGGGACAGTCGGGCTACACCTTC
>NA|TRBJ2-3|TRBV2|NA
CASSAVPRPEGTDTQYF
TGTGCCAGCAGCGCAGTCCCCAGACCCGAGGGCACAGATACGCAGTATTTT
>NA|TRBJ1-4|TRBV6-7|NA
CANAGAKNEKLFF
TGTGCCAACGCGGGGGCCAAAAATGAAAAACTGTTTTTT
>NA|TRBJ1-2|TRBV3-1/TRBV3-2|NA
CASSHVGRVNYGYTF
TGTGCCAGCAGCCATGTCGGCAGGGTGAACTATGGCTACACCTTC
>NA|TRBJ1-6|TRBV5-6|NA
CASSFGIGGSPLHF
TGTGCCAGCAGCTTTGGGATAGGGGGTTCACCCCTCCACTTT
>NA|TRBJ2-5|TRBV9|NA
CASSPQDWEETQYF
TGTGCCAGCAGCCCCCAGGACTGGGAAGAGACCCAGTACTTC
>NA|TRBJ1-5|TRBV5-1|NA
CASSLGDNNQPQHF
TGCGCCAGCAGCTTGGGGGACAACAATCAGCCCCAGCATTTT
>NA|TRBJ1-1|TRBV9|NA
CASSVDGDSSRTEAFF
TGTGCCAGCAGCGTAGACGGGGATTCGAGTCGGACTGAAGCTTTCTTT
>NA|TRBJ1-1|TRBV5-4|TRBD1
CASSLDRANTEAFF
TGTGCCAGCAGCCTGGACAGGGCGAACACTGAAGCTTTCTTT
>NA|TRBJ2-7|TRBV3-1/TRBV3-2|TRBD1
CASSQLSGTGYEQYF
TGTGCCAGCAGCCAGCTGTCCGGGACAGGGTACGAGCAGTACTTC
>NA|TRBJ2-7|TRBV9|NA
CASSLGVGDEQYF
TGTGCCAGCAGCCTCGGGGTGGGTGACGAGCAGTACTTC
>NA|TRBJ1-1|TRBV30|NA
CAWLTRRGVTTEAFF
TGTGCCTGGCTAACAAGGCGAGGGGTGACCACTGAAGCTTTCTTT
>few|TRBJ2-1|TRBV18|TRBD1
CASSPPTGKDEQFF
TGTGCCAGCTCACCCCCGACAGGGAAGGATGAGCAGTTCTTC
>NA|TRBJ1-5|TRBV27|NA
CASRLGWGDNQPQHF
TGTGCCAGCCGCCTGGGTTGGGGGGACAATCAGCCCCAGCATTTT